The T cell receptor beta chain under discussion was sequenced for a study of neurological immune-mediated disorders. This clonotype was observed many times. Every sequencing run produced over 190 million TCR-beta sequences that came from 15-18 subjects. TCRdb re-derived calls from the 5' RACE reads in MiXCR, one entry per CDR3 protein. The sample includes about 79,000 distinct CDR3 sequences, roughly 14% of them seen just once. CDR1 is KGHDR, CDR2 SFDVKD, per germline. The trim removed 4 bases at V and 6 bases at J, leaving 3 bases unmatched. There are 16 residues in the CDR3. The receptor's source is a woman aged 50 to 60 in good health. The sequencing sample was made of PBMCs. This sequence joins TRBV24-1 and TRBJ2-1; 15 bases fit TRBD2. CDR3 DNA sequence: TGTGCCACCAGTGACCGGGGACTAGCGGGAGGCAATGAGCAGTTCTTC. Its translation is CATSDRGLAGGNEQFF.